These T cell receptor beta chains were read from a single sample in a study of blood T cell repertoires in COVID-19. This table comes from immunoSEQ multiplex PCR, and its TCRdb copy is limited to in-frame clones, with some not included. This table has a few hundred thousand clones, about 90% appearing once. Sequenced sample: peripheral blood. Every receptor here comes from a woman aged 45 to 65 with acute or convalescent COVID-19. Both conserved end residues are part of each CDR3. A D gene is named only where the DNA matches it firmly. Clone sizes are given selectively: once, few, many, or a class where the clone is expanded.

>.|TRBD1|TRBJ1-6|TRBV19
TGTGCCAGTAGCCCCGGGGACAGGGGTAATTCACCCCTCCACTTT
CASSPGDRGNSPLHF
>few|.|TRBJ2-2|TRBV12-3/TRBV12-4
TGTGCCAGCAACTCACGGGGAGGGGAGCTGTTTTTT
CASNSRGGELFF
>.|.|TRBJ2-7|TRBV19
TGTGCCAGTAGTACAAGGACTGGTTACGAGCAGTACTTC
CASSTRTGYEQYF
>.|TRBD2|TRBJ2-1|TRBV14
TGTGCCAGCAGCCATGCCGGGACTAGCGGGACGAATGAGCAGTTCTTC
CASSHAGTSGTNEQFF
>.|TRBD1|TRBJ1-6|TRBV30
TGTGCCTGGAGTCGTGGACAGGCAGATTCACCCCTCCACTTT
CAWSRGQADSPLHF
>few|.|TRBJ1-1|TRBV4-1
TGCGCCAGCAGCCAAGATCGGCAGGTGAACACTGAAGCTTTCTTT
CASSQDRQVNTEAFF
>.|.|TRBJ1-1|TRBV10-3
TGTGCCAGCCTGGACACCTCAAACCTTGAAGCTTTCTTT
CASLDTSNLEAFF
>.|TRBD1|TRBJ1-5|TRBV6-2/TRBV6-3
TGTGCCAGCAGTCTTGACAGGGGACTTGGTTCGAGCAATCAGCCCCAGCATTTT
CASSLDRGLGSSNQPQHF
>.|.|TRBJ1-5|TRBV6-5
TGTGCCAGCGGTAATGCAGGGGTACGCAATCAGCCCCAGCATTTT
CASGNAGVRNQPQHF
>.|TRBD1|TRBJ1-3|TRBV11-3
TGTGCCAGCAGCTTGCCAGGGCGGGGGGACAGCTCTGGAAACACCATATATTTT
CASSLPGRGDSSGNTIYF
>few|.|TRBJ2-1|TRBV7-2
TGTGCCAGCAGCTTAGGGTCGAGCTCCTACAATGAGCAGTTCTTC
CASSLGSSSYNEQFF
>.|TRBD1|TRBJ2-3|TRBV7-2
TGTGCCAGCAGCCCAAGGACAGGAACAGATACGCAGTATTTT
CASSPRTGTDTQYF
>once|TRBD2|TRBJ2-3|TRBV6-5
TGTGCCAGCAGTTACGCTACGGGAGGGACAGATACGCAGTATTTT
CASSYATGGTDTQYF
>.|.|TRBJ2-3|TRBV5-1
TGCGCCAGCAGCCCCCCGGAGAGAAAGCAGTATTTT
CASSPPERKQYF
>few|.|TRBJ1-5|TRBV6-5
TGTGCCAGCAGTCCCCTCGAGGAGGCTTGGCCCCAGCATTTT
CASSPLEEAWPQHF
>.|TRBD2|TRBJ2-3|TRBV9
TGTGCCAGCAGCCCCGGGGTAGCGGGGGGGCAGTGGGTAGATACGCAGTATTTT
CASSPGVAGGQWVDTQYF
>.|.|TRBJ2-2|TRBV19
TGTGCCAGTAGTCCCGCGAACACCGGGGAGCTGTTTTTT
CASSPANTGELFF
>few|.|TRBJ1-2|TRBV10-3
TGTGCCCTAAGGGCAGGGGAGGGCTACACCTTC
CALRAGEGYTF
>few|.|TRBJ1-1|TRBV3-1/TRBV3-2
TGTGCCAGCAGCCCGCAGGGGACGACTGAAGCTTTCTTT
CASSPQGTTEAFF
>.|.|TRBJ2-3|TRBV2
TGTGCCAGCAGCCTCCTCTCGGCTAGAGCTTTGTATTTT
CASSLLSARALYF
>.|TRBD1|TRBJ2-7|TRBV11-3
TGTGCCAGCAGCCCGGGACCCGGGACAGGGGGCGACGAGCAGTACTTC
CASSPGPGTGGDEQYF
>.|.|TRBJ2-6|TRBV27
TGTGCCAGCAGTTTATTCGAGGGGGCCAACGTCCTGACTTTC
CASSLFEGANVLTF
>.|TRBD1|TRBJ2-2|TRBV24-1
TGTGCCACCAGTGACTCGGACAGGAGCAGGGAGCTGTTTTTT
CATSDSDRSRELFF
>.|.|TRBJ2-7|TRBV2
TGTGCCAGCAGTCCCCCCGGGGATCCCTACGAGCAGTACTTC
CASSPPGDPYEQYF
>.|.|TRBJ1-4|TRBV29-1
TGCAGCGTTGAAGGAACAGGGACGGACGAAAAACTGTTTTTT
CSVEGTGTDEKLFF
>.|TRBD2|TRBJ2-5|TRBV6-5
TGTGCCAGCAGTTACCGGGCTAGCGGGAGTGGGACCCAGTACTTC
CASSYRASGSGTQYF
>.|TRBD2|TRBJ2-7|TRBV27
TGTGCCAGCAGTCTATCCCCTAATCAGGGGCGGGAGGTATACGAGCAGTACTTC
CASSLSPNQGREVYEQYF
>.|.|TRBJ2-5|TRBV24-1
TGTGCCACTTCCCCGACGGGGGTATCCCAAGAGACCCAGTACTTC
CATSPTGVSQETQYF
>.|.|TRBJ1-4|TRBV24-1
TGTGCCACCAGTGATTTTCGGCAGGGGAGCGAAAAACTGTTTTTT
CATSDFRQGSEKLFF